This TCR beta chain was profiled in a study of OX40 agonist ivuxolimab in advanced cancers. Study-wide context: The costimulatory receptor OX40 (CD134) was targeted by ivuxolimab, a fully human IgG2 agonistic monoclonal antibody. Intravenous ivuxolimab was administered to patients every 2 weeks at six dose levels: 0.01, 0.1, 0.3, 1.5, 3 and 10 mg/kg. Among the approximately 50 dose-escalation patients, approximately 20 had hepatocellular carcinoma, some 15 melanoma, 9 renal cell carcinoma and 9 head and neck cancer. The dose-escalation cohort was over 70% male with a mean age of about 60 years, ranging from roughly 23 to 90. Prior anti-PD-1, anti-PD-L1 or anti-CTLA-4 therapy was permitted, and 30% to 45% of dose-escalation patients had received checkpoint inhibitors. Three dose-escalation patients achieved partial responses, one with hepatocellular carcinoma and two with cutaneous melanoma. The point of sequencing TCRbeta in the periphery was to test whether ivuxolimab changed TCR sequence diversity and drove clonal T-cell expansion. The paper describes the monotherapy dose-escalation part (N of about 54 patients) of the phase I trial of ivuxolimab.

V and J are truncated by 5 bases and 5 bases respectively, leaving an intervening sequence of 10 bases. The germline V gene (reference sequence) sets CDR1 to SEHNR and CDR2 to FQNEAQ. Taken from cysteine to phenylalanine, the CDR3 has 13 residues. The only DNA kept is the CDR3, 39 bases in frame from the first base. To sequence the TCRbeta CDR3 region, genomic DNA was isolated from the sorted cells. The immunoSEQ Assay was used for sequencing of TCRbeta CDR3 regions. The table comes from immuneACCESS by way of TCRdb, which keeps in-frame sequences with V and J called. Part of the clones is missing from these tables; in studies checked, under half for an unresolved V gene and the rest for unknown reasons. This sample has around 60,000 clones in its table, and around 93% of those were observed once. The top ten constitute approximately 0.44% of the sample. The trial excluded patients who had a history of autoimmune disease or who were on systemic immunosuppression. Peripheral blood for TCR sequencing was collected from all dose cohorts at baseline, on cycle 4 day 1, and on cycle 7 day 1. Samples were obtained from an open-label, multicenter, first-in-human phase I dose-escalation trial of ivuxolimab. Adults with locally advanced or metastatic melanoma, renal cell, hepatocellular, or head and neck squamous cell carcinoma were enrolled in the trial. CD4+ and CD8+ T cells were sorted separately from peripheral blood before TCR sequencing.

What the authors observed across the whole study: Low levels of normalized T-cell clonal expansion were also shown by some nonresponding patients. At doses of 0.1 to 3.0 mg/kg, clonal expansion of both CD4+ and CD8+ blood T cells was observed from baseline to week 6. Which antigens the clonally expanded peripheral T cells were specific for was not determined. After ivuxolimab, CD8+ T cells had more expanded clones than CD4+ T cells on average. In the 0.1-3.0 mg/kg groups, partial responders had among the lowest normalized peripheral clonal expansion, particularly in CD8+ T cells.

Of note for this clone: Its target antigen remains unknown. The record has no base qualities; no much larger clone is one base away.

The chain was built from TRBV7-9 and TRBJ1-5, with TRBD1 as a weak D call on 6 bases. The receptor comes from an adult with an advanced solid tumor such as melanoma, head and neck, liver or kidney cancer. The specimen comprised CD4+ or CD8+ T cells sorted from blood, sampled in a trial of the OX40 agonist ivuxolimab. The bases read TGTGCCAGCAGCCCGACAGGAGATCAGCCCCAGCATTTT. It specifies CASSPTGDQPQHF.